These 29 T cell receptor beta chains came from one sample sequenced in a study of shared clonotypes between healthy human individuals (dated by TCRdb to the early 2020s). Library method: the immunoSEQ multiplex PCR assay. Here the immuneACCESS table is served through TCRdb, limited to in-frame sequences with V and J called. Missing clones are a known gap in these copies; in checked studies unresolved V genes cover under half, and the rest lacks a known reason. This sample comprises a few hundred thousand clones, more than 95% of them detected only once. Of the sample, 0.057% falls within the top ten clones. The material sequenced was naive CD4+ T cells sorted from blood. Reading the label with the study, this specimen's cell subset or site is: CD45RA+ positively selected. The source is a woman in her 30s in good health.

V gene TRBV28 combines with J gene TRBJ2-7; D gene unclear. The CDR3 totals 14 residues. Germline values: CDR1 MDHEN, CDR2 SYDVKM. The V gene lost 5 bases and the J gene lost 4 bases, with 15 bases spanning the gap. The DNA of the CDR3 is TGTGCCAGCAGTGGCCGGAGCATTGCTTACGAGCAGTACTTC. As protein: CASSGRSIAYEQYF. The full variable domain, completed using reference TRBV28 and TRBJ2-7, is DVKVTQSSRYLVKRTGEKVFLECVQDMDHENMFWYRQDPGLGLRLIYFSYDVKMKEKGDIPEGYSVSREKKERFSLILESASTNQTSMYLCASSGRSIAYEQYFGPGTRLTVT.

A single count supports this clone. The V gene is TRBV7-9, the J gene TRBJ2-1; D gene ambiguous. CDR1 is SEHNR, CDR2 FQNEAQ, per germline (reference sequence). Trimming shortened V by 8 bases and J by 9 bases, and 14 bases separated the two germline ends. The CDR3 extends over 12 amino acids. CDR3 in amino acids: CASGVIGGEQFF. The CDR3 DNA reads as TGTGCCAGCGGGGTTATAGGCGGTGAGCAGTTCTTC.

This sequence joins TRBV27 and TRBJ1-5; D remains unclear. The germline V and J ends were trimmed by 8 bases and 3 bases, with 11 bases remaining between them. The CDR3 contains 13 residues. The germline gives CDR1 MNHEY, CDR2 SMNVEV (reference sequence). CDR3: CASGSNVNQPQHF. For the CDR3, the DNA is TGTGCCAGCGGCAGTAATGTCAATCAGCCCCAGCATTTT.

The V gene is TRBV4-2, the J gene TRBJ2-5, with TRBD2 matching 11 bases. The DNA matches TRBJ2-7 better at its end, which makes the J call doubtful. This CDR3 region has 17 residues. Germline CDR1 is LGHNA and CDR2 is YNFKEQ. The CDR3 region is CASSQVAGTSGSYEQYF. CDR3 bases: TGTGCCAGCAGCCAAGTCGCCGGGACTAGCGGCTCCTACGAGCAGTACTTC.

J is TRBJ1-6 and V is TRBV28; D uncertain. The CDR3 runs 14 residues. CDR1 and CDR2 from the germline V gene are MDHEN and SYDVKM. With 3 bases removed from V and 5 bases from J, the gap between germline ends came to 8 bases. This chain's CDR3 is CASSFGQDNSPLHF. The CDR3 DNA sequence: TGTGCCAGCAGTTTCGGGCAGGATAATTCACCCCTCCACTTT.

The chain carries TRBV18 and TRBJ1-1, with D uncertain. V dropped 0 bases and J dropped 6 bases, with 5 bases sitting between them. The CDR3 totals 12 residues. CDR1 is KGHSH, CDR2 LQKENI, per germline. CDR3 nucleotide sequence: TGTGCCAGCTCACCACCGGAGGCTGAAGCTTTCTTT. This translates into CASSPPEAEAFF.

This sequence joins TRBV6-6 and TRBJ1-5, with 9 bases lining up with TRBD1. V shed 5 bases and J 1 base; nucleotides not matched to a gene: 3. CDR1 is MNHNY and CDR2 is SVGAGI in the germline V gene (reference sequence). The CDR3 is 15 amino acids. Here the CDR3 reads CASSDGTGSNQPQHF. The CDR3 DNA reads as TGTGCCAGCAGTGACGGGACAGGGAGCAATCAGCCCCAGCATTTT.

The V call is TRBV7-9, the J call TRBJ1-3, with a weak D call TRBD1 (5 bases). The V end was cut by 1 base, the J end by 0 bases, with 19 bases between. Germline CDR1 reads SEHNR; CDR2 reads FQNEAQ (reference sequence). The CDR3 consists of 19 residues. CDR3 nucleotide sequence: TGTGCCAGCAGCTTAGTTAAGACGGGGAGAGGGGCCTCTGGAAACACCATATATTTT. Translation: CASSLVKTGRGASGNTIYF.

The V gene is TRBV14, the J gene TRBJ2-1; D unresolved. This CDR3 has 15 amino acids. Trimming stripped 3 bases from V and 5 bases from J, with 14 bases between. Per the germline V gene, CDR1 is SGHDN and CDR2 is FVKESK. In DNA, the CDR3 is TGTGCCAGCAGCCAGGCCTGGACCAGAGACAATGAGCAGTTCTTC. Its protein is CASSQAWTRDNEQFF.

The chain combines TRBV7-5 with TRBJ1-1. TRBV7-5 is shown as a pseudogene. This CDR3 comprises 14 residues. Written as DNA, the CDR3 is TGTGTCAGAAGCCTACCAGTGGAGAACACTGAAGCTTTCTTT. It is translated as CVRSLPVENTEAFF.

V usage is TRBV30 and J usage is TRBJ1-1; possibly TRBD1 for D (5 bases). CDR3 length equals 12 residues. Germline CDR1 is GTSNPN and CDR2 is SVGIG (reference sequence). Trimming removed 5 bases at V and 8 bases at J, with 15 bases between. The CDR3 reads CAWGLGPLEAFF. The CDR3 DNA sequence: TGTGCCTGGGGACTGGGGCCTCTGGAAGCTTTCTTT.

Here the CDR3 DNA reads TGTGCCAGTAGTTGGCAGGGCAATCAGCCCCAGCATTTT. Translating it yields CASSWQGNQPQHF. The chain couples TRBV19 to TRBJ1-5; no clear D. Trimming pared 5 bases from V and 2 bases from J, leaving 7 bases between. Germline V gene lookup returns CDR1 LNHDA and CDR2 SQIVND (reference sequence). The CDR3 totals 13 residues.

The CDR3 is CASTLMMGYGYTF. The CDR3 DNA reads TGTGCCAGCACCCTTATGATGGGGTATGGCTACACCTTC. The chain is built from TRBV6-5 and TRBJ1-2; D is unresolved. V shed 7 bases and J shed 5 bases, with 14 bases lying between them. In germline, CDR1 is MNHEY, CDR2 SVGAGI. The CDR3 runs to 13 residues.

This clone was seen only once. V and J are TRBV28 and TRBJ1-1, with D unclear. The V gene lost 6 bases and the J gene lost 7 bases, with 15 bases spanning the gap. Germline values: CDR1 MDHEN, CDR2 SYDVKM. This CDR3 spans 13 amino acids. The CDR3, as DNA: TGTGCCAGCAGCCCTACCGGGCCAAGTGAAGCTTTCTTT. As protein: CASSPTGPSEAFF.

The V and J genes are TRBV27 and TRBJ1-2, with TRBD1 matching 8 bases. The germline CDR1 and CDR2 sequences are MNHEY and SMNVEV (reference sequence). The V and J ends lost 4 bases and 6 bases, in that order; junction bases with no gene match: 7. CDR3 size: 14 residues. In DNA form, the CDR3 reads TGTGCCAGCAGTTCGACAGGGGCGATCCATGGCTACACCTTC. This sequence encodes CASSSTGAIHGYTF.

This clone was counted once. CDR3 in DNA: TGTGCCAGCTCACCATTTGCAAGTTCCCACACTTTGAACTACAATGAGCAGTTCTTC. This gives the protein CASSPFASSHTLNYNEQFF. V and J are TRBV18 and TRBJ2-1; unclear D gene. CDR1 is KGHSH and CDR2 is LQKENI in the germline V gene. CDR3 length: 19 amino acids. V was clipped by 2 bases and J by 3 bases, with 23 bases between them.

The chain joins TRBV28 to TRBJ2-7; 9 bases fit TRBD1. Germline lookup yields CDR1 MDHEN and CDR2 SYDVKM. The CDR3 spans 14 residues. The V segment lost 5 bases and the J segment 3 bases; nucleotides outside the gene matches: 5. For the CDR3, the DNA is TGTGCCAGCAGTGGGACAGGGTTGGTCTACGAGCAGTACTTC. Amino acid sequence: CASSGTGLVYEQYF.

The chain has TRBV6-1 and TRBJ1-5, with TRBD1 as a possible D gene (5 bases). CDR1 MNHNS and CDR2 SASEGT come from the germline V gene. V was shortened by 5 bases and J by 6 bases, with 17 bases between the two germline ends. The CDR3 has 15 residues. The CDR3 spells CASSRAGTNGQPQHF. The CDR3 DNA reads TGTGCCAGCAGTCGGGCGGGGACTAACGGTCAGCCCCAGCATTTT.

The chain uses TRBV28 and TRBJ2-1; 9 nucleotides line up with TRBD1. There are 15 residues in the CDR3. J lost 4 bases, V lost 6 bases, and 7 bases had no gene match. Per the germline V gene, CDR1 is MDHEN and CDR2 is SYDVKM. The CDR3 spells CASRPGTGQYNEQFF. CDR3 nucleotide sequence: TGTGCCAGCAGACCCGGGACAGGGCAGTACAATGAGCAGTTCTTC.

CDR3: CASSPKGDSYEQYF. In nucleotides, the CDR3 is TGTGCCAGTAGCCCAAAAGGGGACAGCTACGAGCAGTACTTC. This chain connects TRBV19 to TRBJ2-7, with 7 nucleotides matching TRBD1. The CDR3 has 14 residues. V dropped 6 bases and J dropped 3; count of bases not matched to a gene: 8. Looked up from germline, CDR1 is LNHDA and CDR2 is SQIVND (reference sequence).

V usage is TRBV6-5 and J usage is TRBJ2-1; 10 nucleotides match TRBD2. V shed 6 bases and J 5 bases; nucleotides not matched to a gene: 4. The germline gives CDR1 MNHEY, CDR2 SVGAGI. The CDR3 has 14 residues. Written as DNA, the CDR3 is TGTGCCAGCAGATCCCTAGCGGGAGACAATGAGCAGTTCTTC. Translated, it gives CASRSLAGDNEQFF.

This clone was observed a single time. The genes are TRBV9 and TRBJ1-2; TRBD1 agrees at 8 bases. V shed 5 bases and J 0 bases; nucleotides not matched to a gene: 0. Per germline, CDR1 SGDLS and CDR2 YYNGEE. This CDR3 contains 13 residues. CDR3 in DNA: TGTGCCAGCAGGGACAGGGCTAACTATGGCTACACCTTC. Translation: CASRDRANYGYTF.

The chain uses TRBV19 and TRBJ2-3, with 7 bases aligning to TRBD1. Germline loops: CDR1 LNHDA, CDR2 SQIVND (reference sequence). The CDR3 totals 15 residues. V shed 8 bases, J shed 5 bases, and the junction held 13 bases outside the gene matches. The CDR3 region has the DNA TGTGCCAGTCGGAGACAGGGTAATTATCGAGATACGCAGTATTTT. This gives the protein CASRRQGNYRDTQYF.

This chain uses TRBV13 with TRBJ2-3, with 7 positions matching TRBD2. V was clipped by 5 bases and J by 4 bases; unmatched bases: 12. Germline CDR1 is PRHDT and CDR2 is FYEKMQ (reference sequence). The CDR3 runs to 16 residues. CDR3 protein: CASSQGTGAGSDTQYF. In DNA, the CDR3 is TGTGCCAGCAGCCAGGGAACGGGAGCGGGGTCAGATACGCAGTATTTT. Full variable domain (remainder filled in from reference TRBV13 and TRBJ2-3): AAGVIQSPRHLIKEKRETATLKCYPIPRHDTVYWYQQGPGQDPQFLISFYEKMQSDKGSIPDRFSAQQFSDYHSELNMSSLELGDSALYFCASSQGTGAGSDTQYFGPGTRLTVL.

V usage is TRBV7-2 and J usage is TRBJ2-4; 9 bases map to TRBD1. Germline CDR1 reads SGHTA; CDR2 reads FQGNSA. This CDR3 has 15 amino acids. V trimming: 4 bases; J trimming: 6 bases; junction bases outside the gene matches: 7. The CDR3 sequence: CASSSTGGAGNIQYF. DNA for the CDR3: TGTGCCAGCAGCTCCACAGGGGGCGCCGGAAACATTCAGTACTTC.

The rearrangement uses TRBV15 and TRBJ2-1; TRBD1 aligns across 10 bases. Germline lookup yields CDR1 LNHNV and CDR2 YYDKDF (reference sequence). The CDR3 covers 16 residues. V shed 3 bases, J shed 8 bases, and the junction held 10 bases outside the gene matches. The CDR3, as DNA: TGTGCCACCAGCAGCCGCCGGGACAGGGGTATCGATGAGCAGTTCTTC. Protein: CATSSRRDRGIDEQFF.

This chain links TRBV28 with TRBJ1-3; D is ambiguous. Germline V gene data show CDR1 as MDHEN and CDR2 as SYDVKM. With 1 base removed from V and 0 bases from J, the gap between germline ends came to 10 bases. This CDR3 contains 16 residues. In DNA form, the CDR3 reads TGTGCCAGCAGTTTATTCGTCAAACCCTCTGGAAACACCATATATTTT. This translates into CASSLFVKPSGNTIYF.

The V call is TRBV29-1, the J call TRBJ2-7; maybe TRBD1 (7 bases). The CDR3 spans 14 residues. Germline CDR1 is SQVTM and CDR2 is ANQGSEA. V dropped 1 base and J dropped 4 bases, with 14 bases sitting between them. This CDR3 reads CSVEGAAGGYEQYF. For the CDR3, the DNA is TGCAGCGTTGAAGGGGCGGCAGGGGGGTACGAGCAGTACTTC.

The chain carries TRBV15 and TRBJ1-5; D uncertain. Germline V gene sequence: CDR1 LNHNV, CDR2 YYDKDF (reference sequence). This CDR3 has 15 residues. Trimming pared 0 bases from V and 4 bases from J, leaving 10 bases between. The CDR3 sequence: CATSRDKWGNQPQHF. The CDR3, as DNA: TGTGCCACCAGCAGAGATAAATGGGGTAATCAGCCCCAGCATTTT.